The 13 T cell receptor beta chains given below trace back to one sample, sequenced in a study of blood T cells in healthy people across ages. Primers used in a second PCR of about 7 to 12 cycles were a sample-barcoded 5' primer and a J-beta primer mix. TCRdb re-analysed the 5' RACE reads in MiXCR, keeping a single row per CDR3 protein. The sample yields 630,000 or so distinct CDR3 sequences, about 30% seen once. Sequenced: blood. The receptors shown here come from a woman of 80 years or more in good health.

This clonotype was picked up many times. This chain's CDR3 is CASSQEDRGNREKLFF. The DNA for the CDR3 is TGTGCCAGCAGCCAAGAGGACAGGGGCAACAGGGAAAAACTGTTTTTT. V gene TRBV4-2 combines with J gene TRBJ1-4; 9 nucleotides agree with TRBD1. Germline assignment: CDR1 LGHNA and CDR2 YNFKEQ. This CDR3 spans 16 amino acids. The V and J ends lost 0 bases and 8 bases, in that order; junction bases with no gene match: 7.

This clonotype turned up a few times. V is TRBV6-1 and J is TRBJ1-5; D not certain. Looked up from germline, CDR1 is MNHNS and CDR2 is SASEGT. V lost 0 bases to trimming and J lost 5 bases, with 5 bases between them. This CDR3 is built from 13 residues. As DNA, the CDR3 is TGTGCCAGCAGTGAAGCAAGGGATCAGCCCCAGCATTTT. Translating gives CASSEARDQPQHF.

The J gene is TRBJ2-1, the V gene TRBV2; no definite D call. The CDR3 runs to 15 residues. Germline V CDR1 and CDR2: SNHLY, FYNNEI. Between the trimmed V and J ends, which lost 3 bases and 0 bases, there was a span of 9 bases. DNA of the CDR3: TGTGCCAGCAGTGAGGACCCAAGCTCCTACAATGAGCAGTTCTTC. Amino acids: CASSEDPSSYNEQFF.

The table lists this clonotype with a few counts. The chain couples TRBV7-2 to TRBJ2-2, with D unresolved. V gave up 1 base and J gave up 9 bases, with 9 bases separating them. The CDR3 extends over 13 amino acids. Germline lookup yields CDR1 SGHTA and CDR2 FQGNSA. In nucleotides, the CDR3 is TGTGCCAGCAGCTTAGGGCTGTCCAGGGAGCTGTTTTTT. Residues: CASSLGLSRELFF.

As for this clonotype: Since no conserved phenylalanine or tryptophan closes the CDR3, a read error is the likely cause. The chain couples TRBV7-2 to TRBJ2-6; no clear D. Trimming took off 1 base at V and 0 bases at J, with 4 bases between the two ends. CDR1 and CDR2 from the germline V gene are SGHTA and FQGNSA. The CDR3 is 15 residues long. CDR3: CASSLGLSGANVLTC. In DNA, the CDR3 is TGTGCCAGCAGCTTAGGACTCTCTGGGGCCAACGTCCTGACTTGC.

The CDR3: CSASPGKENSPLHF. DNA of the CDR3: TGCAGTGCTAGTCCAGGAAAGGAAAATTCACCCCTCCACTTT. The gene calls are TRBV20-1 and TRBJ1-6; no clear D gene. The ends were cut back, 3 bases at V and 7 bases at J, with 13 bases in the middle. CDR1 and CDR2 from the germline V gene are DFQATT and SNEGSKA (reference sequence). The CDR3 is 14 amino acids.

This clonotype was found many times. The CDR3: CASSPSGGAIDTQYF. DNA for the CDR3: TGTGCCAGCAGTCCTAGCGGGGGGGCCATAGATACGCAGTATTTT. The chain links TRBV14 to TRBJ2-3; 12 nucleotides agree with TRBD2. The germline CDR1 and CDR2 sequences are SGHDN and FVKESK. V gave up 6 bases and J gave up 5 bases; unmatched junction bases: 6. The CDR3 extends over 15 amino acids.

This chain uses TRBV3-1 with TRBJ1-1; 8 bases align to TRBD1. The CDR3 length is 18 residues. The V segment lost 4 bases and the J segment 2 bases; nucleotides outside the gene matches: 15. CDR1 and CDR2 from the germline V gene are LGHDT and YNNKEL (reference sequence). The CDR3 DNA sequence: TGTGCCAGCAGCCCCCACGCAGGCCAGGGGGCAAGAAACACTGAAGCTTTCTTT. Protein: CASSPHAGQGARNTEAFF.

This clonotype occurred many times. The genes are TRBV5-1 and TRBJ2-3; a weak D match, TRBD2 (6 bases). This CDR3 is built from 16 residues. V lost 4 bases and J lost 0, with 15 bases in between. CDR1 and CDR2 from the germline V gene are SGHRS and YFSETQ. The DNA for the CDR3 is TGCGCCAGCAGCCCGGGACTGGGGCGAAGCACAGATACGCAGTATTTT. Translating gives CASSPGLGRSTDTQYF. Full variable domain (remainder filled in from reference TRBV5-1 and TRBJ2-3): KAGVTQTPRYLIKTRGQQVTLSCSPISGHRSVSWYQQTPGQGLQFLFEYFSETQRNKGNFPGRFSGRQFSNSRSEMNVSTLELGDSALYLCASSPGLGRSTDTQYFGPGTRLTVL.

The chain links TRBV30 to TRBJ1-2, with D unresolved. The germline V and J ends were trimmed by 3 bases and 0 bases, with 11 bases remaining between them. CDR1 and CDR2 (germline): GTSNPN, SVGIG (reference sequence). The CDR3 is made up of 14 amino acids. CDR3 residues: CAWRPVGANYGYTF. The DNA of the CDR3 is TGTGCCTGGAGGCCAGTGGGAGCTAACTATGGCTACACCTTC.

At least ten counts were recorded for this clonotype. J is TRBJ2-7 and V is TRBV7-2; 7 positions match TRBD1. V shed 2 bases, J shed 0 bases, and the junction held 7 bases outside the gene matches. In germline, CDR1 is SGHTA, CDR2 FQGNSA. This CDR3 has 16 amino acids. DNA of the CDR3: TGTGCCAGCAGCTTACAGGGACAGAGGAGCTCCTACGAGCAGTACTTC. Translating gives CASSLQGQRSSYEQYF.

Notes on this clonotype: The germline gene is not matched at one end of the junction; a read error may be the cause. The V gene is TRBV15, the J gene TRBJ1-2, with D unresolved. This CDR3 spans 17 amino acids. CDR1 LNHNV and CDR2 YYDKDF come from the germline V gene (reference sequence). The CDR3 coding sequence is TGTGCCACCAGCAGAGCAGTGGCAGGCCCATCTAACTATGGCCACACCTTC. Amino acid sequence: CATSRAVAGPSNYGHTF.

This clonotype was detected many times. J is TRBJ1-1 and V is TRBV5-6; D uncertain. CDR3 length: 11 residues. Deletions cut 4 bases from V and 9 bases from J, with 10 bases between. The germline gives CDR1 SGHDT, CDR2 YYEEEE. DNA of the CDR3: TGTGCCAGCAGCGACGGATCCCAAGCTTTCTTT. It codes for CASSDGSQAFF.